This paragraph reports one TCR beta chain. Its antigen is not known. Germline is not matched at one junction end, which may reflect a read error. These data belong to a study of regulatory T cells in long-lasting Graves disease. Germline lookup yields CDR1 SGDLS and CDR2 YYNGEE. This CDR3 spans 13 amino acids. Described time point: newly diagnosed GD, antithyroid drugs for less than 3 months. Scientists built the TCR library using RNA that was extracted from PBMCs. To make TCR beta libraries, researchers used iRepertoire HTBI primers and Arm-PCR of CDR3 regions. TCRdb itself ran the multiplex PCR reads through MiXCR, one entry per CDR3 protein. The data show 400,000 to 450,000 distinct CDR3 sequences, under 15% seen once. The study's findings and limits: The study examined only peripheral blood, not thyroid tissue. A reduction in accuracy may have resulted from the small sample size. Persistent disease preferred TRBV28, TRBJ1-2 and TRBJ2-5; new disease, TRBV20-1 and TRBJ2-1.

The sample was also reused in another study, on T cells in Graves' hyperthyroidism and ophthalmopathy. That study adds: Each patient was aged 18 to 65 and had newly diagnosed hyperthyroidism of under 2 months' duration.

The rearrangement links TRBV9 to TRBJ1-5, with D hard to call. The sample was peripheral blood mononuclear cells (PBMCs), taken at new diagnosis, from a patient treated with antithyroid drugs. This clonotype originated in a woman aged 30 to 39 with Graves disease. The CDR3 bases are TGTGCCGGCAGCGGATTACCAAATCAGCCCCAGCATTTT. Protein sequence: CAGSGLPNQPQHF.